The sequence of this T cell receptor beta chain was determined in a study of CD4 T cells in relation to SARS-CoV-2 and coronaviruses. The wider study: ViraFEST: approximately 10-day antigen culture of PBMCs, then TCR beta CDR3 sequencing.

On this clone itself: The antigen is unknown.

Findings and caveats of the study: Crossreactive clones expanded significantly less to SARS-CoV-2 than monoreactive clones. In roughly 60% of donors, memory CD4+ clonotypes crossrecognized SARS-CoV-2 and at least one common cold coronavirus spike.

Before the COVID-19 pandemic, during about 2011-2018, CD4+ T cells were taken from unexposed donors. After more than eight days of culture, CD4+ T cells were isolated. Cells permitting, SARS-CoV-2 S/N and four cold-coronavirus spikes were tested on unexposed-donor CD4+ T cells. Germline values: CDR1 MDHEN, CDR2 SYDVKM. The CDR3 consists of 11 residues. The germline V and J ends were trimmed by 2 bases and 4 bases, with 3 bases remaining between them. Assay used: immunoSEQ multiplex PCR; TCRdb lists only in-frame clones, some missing. This table has approximately 25,000 clones, more than 60% appearing once.

The TCR sequence derives from a human donor in good health. V and J are TRBV28 and TRBJ2-7; no firm D call. The sequencing input was CD4+ T cells from PBMCs, cultured in vitro. The CDR3 nucleotides are TGTGCCAGCAGTTTAGGGTACGAGCAGTACTTC. Translated: CASSLGYEQYF.